This entry lists 14 T cell receptor beta chains sequenced from one sample in a study of Graves' ophthalmopathy and Graves' hyperthyroidism. For repertoire sequencing, the TCR beta CDR3 regions were amplified from RNA transcripts. First-round RT-PCR with HTBI primers preceded a second-round multiplex PCR. TCRdb reprocessed the multiplex PCR reads via MiXCR and lists one record per CDR3 protein. This sample has around 1,200,000 distinct CDR3 sequences, with about 38% found just once. The material sequenced was peripheral blood or thyroid tissue (not recorded which). The receptors come from an adult man with Graves' hyperthyroidism.

V usage is TRBV3-1 and J usage is TRBJ1-6; D is undetermined. With 0 bases removed from V and 3 bases from J, the gap between germline ends came to 6 bases. Germline assignment: CDR1 LGHDT and CDR2 YNNKEL (reference sequence). The CDR3 is 15 residues long. The CDR3 region is CASSQESVYNSPLHF. In DNA, the CDR3 is TGTGCCAGCAGCCAAGAGTCAGTCTATAATTCACCCCTCCACTTT.

The chain joins TRBV20-1 to TRBJ1-1; maybe TRBD1 (5 bases). Germline V lookup: CDR1 DFQATT, CDR2 SNEGSKA (reference sequence). This CDR3 is 15 amino acids long. V lost 5 bases, J lost 0 bases, and 16 bases lay in between. The CDR3 reads CSAANPGRLNTEAFF. CDR3 sequence (DNA): TGCAGTGCTGCTAATCCGGGACGGTTGAACACTGAAGCTTTCTTT.

In this sample, this clonotype turned up many times. The chain combines TRBV11-1 with TRBJ2-5; 7 bases align to TRBD1. There are 14 residues in the CDR3. Germline V gene data show CDR1 as SGHAT and CDR2 as FQDESV (reference sequence). J lost 3 bases, V lost 4 bases, and 5 bases had no gene match. The CDR3 nucleotides read TGTGCCAGCAGCTCTTCCGACAGGGAAGAGACCCAGTACTTC. This gives the protein CASSSSDREETQYF. Full variable domain (remainder filled in from reference TRBV11-1 and TRBJ2-5): EAEVAQSPRYKITEKSQAVAFWCDPISGHATLYWYRQILGQGPELLVQFQDESVVDDSQLPKDRFSAERLKGVDSTLKIQPAELGDSAMYLCASSSSDREETQYFGPGTRLLVL.

The chain has TRBV29-1 and TRBJ1-2, with D tentatively TRBD1 (6 bases). The CDR3 runs to 11 residues. Per the germline V gene, CDR1 is SQVTM and CDR2 is ANQGSEA. V was pared by 8 bases and J by 4 bases, with 11 bases between. For the CDR3, the DNA is TGCAGCTTAACGACAGGCTATGGCTACACCTTC. Protein product: CSLTTGYGYTF.

This chain links TRBV7-2 with TRBJ1-5; D is possibly TRBD1 (6 bases). In germline, CDR1 is SGHTA, CDR2 FQGNSA. Trimming took off 7 bases at V and 0 bases at J, with 16 bases between the two ends. This CDR3 has 16 amino acids. The CDR3 protein is CASTPPGGRSNQPQHF. The CDR3 region has the DNA TGTGCCAGCACCCCGCCTGGGGGCCGTAGCAATCAGCCCCAGCATTTT.

About this clonotype itself: A much larger clone differs by one base, so this may be a read error. The chain combines TRBV6-9 with TRBJ1-5; D is perhaps TRBD1 (5 bases). The germline CDR1 and CDR2 sequences are MNHGY and SVAAGI. The CDR3 runs 14 residues. CDR3 in amino acids: CACRKTGLGQPQHF. The CDR3 DNA sequence: TGTGCCTGCAGAAAAACAGGTCTGGGTCAGCCCCAGCATTTT.

This clonotype was observed many times. V and J are TRBV19 and TRBJ1-3, with 7 nucleotides matching TRBD1. The V gene's germline CDR1 is LNHDA and CDR2 SQIVND (reference sequence). V shed 4 bases, J shed 0 bases, and the junction held 15 bases outside the gene matches. CDR3 length: 19 residues. CDR3 in DNA: TGTGCCAGTAGTAGTCACACCGGGACAGCTATAACCTCTGGAAACACCATATATTTT. It codes for CASSSHTGTAITSGNTIYF. The full variable domain, completed using reference TRBV19 and TRBJ1-3, is DGGITQSPKYLFRKEGQNVTLSCEQNLNHDAMYWYRQDPGQGLRLIYYSQIVNDFQKGDIAEGYSVSREKKESFPLTVTSAQKNPTAFYLCASSSHTGTAITSGNTIYFGEGSWLTVV.

This clonotype was seen ten or more times. This chain joins TRBV6-5 and TRBJ2-5, with TRBD2 matching 7 bases. The CDR3 contains 13 residues. V shed 5 bases, J shed 5 bases, and the junction held 5 bases outside the gene matches. Germline values: CDR1 MNHEY, CDR2 SVGAGI. Here the CDR3 DNA reads TGTGCCAGCAGTGACTTGCGGGGGGAGACCCAGTACTTC. Encoded protein: CASSDLRGETQYF.

With regard to this clonotype: The final CDR3 position lacks the conserved phenylalanine or tryptophan, pointing to a likely read error. V and J are TRBV4-1 and TRBJ1-1, with a weak D call TRBD1 (6 bases). The germline V gene encodes CDR1 MGHRA and CDR2 YSYEKL. Trimming took off 2 bases at V and 3 bases at J, with 13 bases between the two ends. CDR3 size: 15 residues. CDR3 amino acids: CASSQTGHADTEAFV. In DNA, the CDR3 is TGCGCCAGCAGCCAAACGGGACATGCTGACACTGAAGCTTTCGTT.

This clonotype was observed at least ten times. The V call is TRBV7-9, the J call TRBJ2-5, with D perhaps assigned TRBD1 or TRBD2 (5 bases each). Germline V gene sequence: CDR1 SEHNR, CDR2 FQNEAQ (reference sequence). This CDR3 has 15 amino acids. Trimming pared 5 bases from V and 2 bases from J, leaving 15 bases between. The DNA of the CDR3 is TGTGCCAGCAGCAAAAAATGGGGGACGCAAGAGACCCAGTACTTC. This translates into CASSKKWGTQETQYF.

This clonotype was observed at least ten times. The CDR3 sequence is CASSPGSSGLQETQYF. The CDR3 DNA follows: TGTGCCAGCAGCCCCGGCTCTAGCGGGCTCCAAGAGACCCAGTACTTC. V usage is TRBV7-2 and J usage is TRBJ2-5; 8 nucleotides align to TRBD2. Trimming cost V 5 bases and J 1 base; bases outside gene matches: 9. CDR1 is SGHTA and CDR2 is FQGNSA in the germline V gene. The CDR3 consists of 16 residues.

The chain employs TRBV5-5 and TRBJ1-4; D unclear. Trimming shortened V by 7 bases and J by 5 bases, and 15 bases separated the two germline ends. The V gene's germline CDR1 is SGHKS and CDR2 YYEKEE (reference sequence). This CDR3 has 14 amino acids. CDR3 DNA sequence: TGTGCCAGCCGCGGGGATCCCCTGAATGAAAAACTGTTTTTT. It yields the protein CASRGDPLNEKLFF.

This clonotype was seen a few times. The chain has TRBV6-2 or TRBV6-3 and TRBJ1-2; no clear D. CDR1 and CDR2 (germline): MNHEY, SVGEGT. Between the trimmed V and J ends, which lost 2 bases and 5 bases, there was a span of 9 bases. The CDR3 is made up of 13 amino acids. The CDR3 spells CASSYKETYGYTF. CDR3 DNA sequence: TGTGCCAGCAGTTACAAGGAGACTTATGGCTACACCTTC.

This clonotype was observed at least ten times. The chain combines TRBV19 with TRBJ2-7, with no clear D. In germline, CDR1 is LNHDA, CDR2 SQIVND (reference sequence). V gave up 3 bases and J gave up 2 bases, with 11 bases separating them. CDR3 length: 14 residues. The CDR3 loop reads CASSMSGSTYEQYF. CDR3 sequence (DNA): TGTGCCAGTAGTATGAGTGGATCAACCTACGAGCAGTACTTC.